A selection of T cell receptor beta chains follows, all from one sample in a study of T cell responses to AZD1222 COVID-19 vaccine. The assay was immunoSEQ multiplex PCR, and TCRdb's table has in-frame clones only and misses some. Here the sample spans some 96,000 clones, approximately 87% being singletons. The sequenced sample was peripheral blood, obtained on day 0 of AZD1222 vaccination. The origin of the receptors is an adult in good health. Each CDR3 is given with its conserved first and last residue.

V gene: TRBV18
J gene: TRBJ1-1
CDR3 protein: CASSPSSGIAEAFF

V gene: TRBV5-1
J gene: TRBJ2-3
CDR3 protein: CASSLGQGVGDTQYF

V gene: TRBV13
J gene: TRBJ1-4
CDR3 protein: CASSFFEGASNEKLFF

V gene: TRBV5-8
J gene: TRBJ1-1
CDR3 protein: CASSLIDPGRLNTEAFF

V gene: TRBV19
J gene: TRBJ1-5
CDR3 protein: CASSIRPPGQGQNQPQHF

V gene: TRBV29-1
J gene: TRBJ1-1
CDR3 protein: CSVGDRRNTEAFF

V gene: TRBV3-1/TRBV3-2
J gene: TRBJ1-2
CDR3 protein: CASSQNNGAGYGYTF

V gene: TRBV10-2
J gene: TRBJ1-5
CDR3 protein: CASSPTGRNQPQHF

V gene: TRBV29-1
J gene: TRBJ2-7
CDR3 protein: CSASSPLEQYF

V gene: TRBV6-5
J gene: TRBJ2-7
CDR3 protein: CASSSLSATQQYF

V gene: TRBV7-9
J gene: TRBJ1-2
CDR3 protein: CASSFQQGSLSGGYTF

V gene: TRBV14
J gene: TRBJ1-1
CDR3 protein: CASSQWVLTEAFF

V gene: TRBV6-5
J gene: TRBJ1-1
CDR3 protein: CASSNPGTEAFF

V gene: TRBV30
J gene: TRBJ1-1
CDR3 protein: CAWGDSKTEAFF